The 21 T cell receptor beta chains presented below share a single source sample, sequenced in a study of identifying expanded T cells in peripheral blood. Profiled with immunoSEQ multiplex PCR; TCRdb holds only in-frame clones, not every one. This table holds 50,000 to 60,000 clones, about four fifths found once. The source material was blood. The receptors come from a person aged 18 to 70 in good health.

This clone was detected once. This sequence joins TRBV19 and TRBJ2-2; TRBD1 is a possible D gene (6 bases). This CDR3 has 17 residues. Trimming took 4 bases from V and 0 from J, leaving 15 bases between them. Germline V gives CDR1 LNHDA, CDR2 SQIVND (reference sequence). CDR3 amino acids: CASSSTGPFANTGELFF. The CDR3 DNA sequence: TGTGCCAGTAGTAGCACAGGGCCGTTCGCGAACACCGGGGAGCTGTTTTTT.

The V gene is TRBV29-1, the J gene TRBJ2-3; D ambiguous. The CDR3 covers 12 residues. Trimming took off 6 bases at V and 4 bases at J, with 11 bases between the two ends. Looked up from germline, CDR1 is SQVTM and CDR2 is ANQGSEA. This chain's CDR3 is CSVIPRADTQYF. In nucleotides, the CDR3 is TGCAGCGTGATACCCCGGGCAGATACGCAGTATTTT.

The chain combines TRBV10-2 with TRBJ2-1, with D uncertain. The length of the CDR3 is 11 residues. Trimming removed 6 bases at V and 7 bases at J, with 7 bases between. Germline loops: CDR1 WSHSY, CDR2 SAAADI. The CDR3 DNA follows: TGCGCCAGCAGCCTCTTTAATGAGCAGTTCTTC. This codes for CASSLFNEQFF.

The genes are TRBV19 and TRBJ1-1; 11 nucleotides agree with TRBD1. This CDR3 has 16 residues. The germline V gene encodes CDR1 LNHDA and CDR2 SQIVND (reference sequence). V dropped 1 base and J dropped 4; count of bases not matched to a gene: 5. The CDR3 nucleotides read TGTGCCAGTAGTATAGGCCGGGACAGGGGGGGCACTGAAGCTTTCTTT. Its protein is CASSIGRDRGGTEAFF.

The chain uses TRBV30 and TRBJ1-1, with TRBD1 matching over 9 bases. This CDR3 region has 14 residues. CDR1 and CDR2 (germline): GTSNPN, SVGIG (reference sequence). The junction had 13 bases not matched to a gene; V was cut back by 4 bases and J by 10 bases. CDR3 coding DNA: TGTGCCTGGATGGCCCCTGACAGGGGGAGTCTAGCTTTCTTT. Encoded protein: CAWMAPDRGSLAFF.

CDR3 protein: CASSLAVREVDNIQYF. The DNA for the CDR3 is TGTGCCAGCAGCTTGGCCGTAAGGGAGGTGGATAACATTCAGTACTTC. The gene calls are TRBV5-5 and TRBJ2-4; D might be TRBD2 (6 bases). Trimming removed 0 bases from V and 7 bases from J, with 17 bases in between. Per germline, CDR1 SGHKS and CDR2 YYEKEE (reference sequence). The CDR3 has 16 amino acids.

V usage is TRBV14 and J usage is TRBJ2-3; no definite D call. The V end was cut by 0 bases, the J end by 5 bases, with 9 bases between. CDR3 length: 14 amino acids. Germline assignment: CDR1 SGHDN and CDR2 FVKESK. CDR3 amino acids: CASSQDLLVDTQYF. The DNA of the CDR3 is TGTGCCAGCAGCCAAGATCTATTGGTAGATACGCAGTATTTT.

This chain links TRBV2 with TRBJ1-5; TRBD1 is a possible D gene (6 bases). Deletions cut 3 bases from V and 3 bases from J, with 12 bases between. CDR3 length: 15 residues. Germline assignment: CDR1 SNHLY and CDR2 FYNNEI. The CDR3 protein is CASSDGGRVNQPQHF. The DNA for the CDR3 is TGTGCCAGCAGTGATGGGGGCAGGGTCAATCAGCCCCAGCATTTT. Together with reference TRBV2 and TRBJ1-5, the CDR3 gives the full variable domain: EPEVTQTPSHQVTQMGQEVILRCVPISNHLYFYWYRQILGQKVEFLVSFYNNEISEKSEIFDDQFSVERPDGSNFTLKIRSTKLEDSAMYFCASSDGGRVNQPQHFGDGTRLSIL.

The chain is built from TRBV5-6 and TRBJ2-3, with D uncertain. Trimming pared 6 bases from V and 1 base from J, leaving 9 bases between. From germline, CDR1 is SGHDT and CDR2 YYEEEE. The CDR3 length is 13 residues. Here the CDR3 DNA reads TGTGCCAGCAACGGGTGGGGCACAGATACGCAGTATTTT. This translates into CASNGWGTDTQYF.

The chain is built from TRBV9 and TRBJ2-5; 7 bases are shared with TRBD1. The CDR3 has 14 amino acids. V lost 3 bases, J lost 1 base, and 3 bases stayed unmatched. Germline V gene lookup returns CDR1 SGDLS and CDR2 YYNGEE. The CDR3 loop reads CASSGQGFQETQYF. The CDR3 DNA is TGTGCCAGCAGCGGACAGGGATTCCAAGAGACCCAGTACTTC.

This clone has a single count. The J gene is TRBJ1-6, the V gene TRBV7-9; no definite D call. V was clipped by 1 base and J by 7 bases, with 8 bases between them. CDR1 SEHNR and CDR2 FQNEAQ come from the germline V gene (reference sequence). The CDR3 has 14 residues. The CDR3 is CASSLDGMNSPLHF. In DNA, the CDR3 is TGTGCCAGCAGCTTAGACGGCATGAATTCACCCCTCCACTTT. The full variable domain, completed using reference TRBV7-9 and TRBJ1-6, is DTGVSQNPRHKITKRGQNVTFRCDPISEHNRLYWYRQTLGQGPEFLTYFQNEAQLEKSRLLSDRFSAERPKGSFSTLEIQRTEQGDSAMYLCASSLDGMNSPLHFGNGTRLTVT.

In nucleotides, the CDR3 is TGTGCCAGCTGGGGTGGCCAGAACACCGGGGAGCTGTTTTTT. Translated, it gives CASWGGQNTGELFF. This sequence joins TRBV2 and TRBJ2-2; D unclear. Per germline, CDR1 SNHLY and CDR2 FYNNEI. V lost 8 bases, J lost 1 base, and 11 bases lay in between. The CDR3 is made up of 14 amino acids.

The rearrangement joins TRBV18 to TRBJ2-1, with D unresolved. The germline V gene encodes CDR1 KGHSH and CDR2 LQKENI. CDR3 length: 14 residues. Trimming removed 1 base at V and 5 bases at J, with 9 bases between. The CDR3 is CASSPQVAHNEQFF. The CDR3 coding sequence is TGTGCCAGCTCACCACAGGTTGCCCACAATGAGCAGTTCTTC.

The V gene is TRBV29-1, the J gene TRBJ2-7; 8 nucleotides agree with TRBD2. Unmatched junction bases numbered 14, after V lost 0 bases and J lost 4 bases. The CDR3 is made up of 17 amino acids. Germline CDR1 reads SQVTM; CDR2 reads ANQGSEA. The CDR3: CSVEDRAGGPNPYEQYF. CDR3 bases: TGCAGCGTTGAAGATCGCGCGGGAGGACCGAATCCTTACGAGCAGTACTTC.

In DNA form, the CDR3 reads TGTGCCAGCAGCTTAGGAGGGAGGAGCAGCAATCAGCCCCAGCATTTT. Protein: CASSLGGRSSNQPQHF. V is TRBV7-8 and J is TRBJ1-5; unclear D gene. Per the germline V gene, CDR1 is SGHVS and CDR2 is FQNEAQ. Deletions cut 1 base from V and 1 base from J, with 11 bases between. The CDR3 has 16 amino acids.

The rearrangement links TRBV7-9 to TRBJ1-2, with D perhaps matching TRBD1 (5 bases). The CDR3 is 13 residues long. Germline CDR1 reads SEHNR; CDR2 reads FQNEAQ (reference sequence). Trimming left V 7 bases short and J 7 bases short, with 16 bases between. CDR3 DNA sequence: TGTGCCAGCACTTTCATCGGGGCTGGTGGCTACACCTTC. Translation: CASTFIGAGGYTF.

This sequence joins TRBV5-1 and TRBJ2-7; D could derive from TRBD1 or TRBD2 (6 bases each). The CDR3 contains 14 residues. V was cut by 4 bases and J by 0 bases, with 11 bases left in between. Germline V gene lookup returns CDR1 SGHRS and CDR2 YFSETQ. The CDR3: CASSLGGSSYEQYF. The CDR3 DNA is TGCGCCAGCAGCCTAGGGGGGAGCTCCTACGAGCAGTACTTC.

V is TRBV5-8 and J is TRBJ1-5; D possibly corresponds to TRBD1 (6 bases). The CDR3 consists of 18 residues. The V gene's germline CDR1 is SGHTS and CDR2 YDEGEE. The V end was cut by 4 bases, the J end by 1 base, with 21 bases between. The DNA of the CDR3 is TGTGCCAGCAGCCGTTCATCCTCTACAGGGTCGAGCAATCAGCCCCAGCATTTT. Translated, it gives CASSRSSSTGSSNQPQHF.

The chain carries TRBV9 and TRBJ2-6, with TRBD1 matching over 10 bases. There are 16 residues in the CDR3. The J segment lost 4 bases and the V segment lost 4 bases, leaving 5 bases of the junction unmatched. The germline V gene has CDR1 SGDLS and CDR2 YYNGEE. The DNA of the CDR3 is TGTGCCAGCAGCCTTGGGACAGGGGTCGGGGCCAACGTCCTGACTTTC. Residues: CASSLGTGVGANVLTF.

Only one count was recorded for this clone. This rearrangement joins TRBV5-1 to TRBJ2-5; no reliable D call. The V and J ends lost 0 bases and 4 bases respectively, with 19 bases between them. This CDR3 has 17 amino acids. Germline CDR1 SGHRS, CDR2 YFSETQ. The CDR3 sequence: CASSLGDGPAVGETQYF. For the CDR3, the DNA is TGCGCCAGCAGCTTGGGGGATGGGCCCGCGGTGGGAGAGACCCAGTACTTC.

Here the CDR3 reads CASSPEAGTLNTEAFF. CDR3 DNA: TGTGCCAGCTCACCGGAGGCAGGAACCCTGAACACTGAAGCTTTCTTT. This chain links TRBV18 with TRBJ1-1; D is unresolved. Germline V gene data show CDR1 as KGHSH and CDR2 as LQKENI. V was clipped by 3 bases and J by 0 bases, with 14 bases between them. The CDR3 is 16 residues long.